Detailed here is one T cell receptor beta chain. The sample belongs to a study of T-cell memory formation after mild COVID-19. TCRdb fed the 5' RACE reads into MiXCR, producing one record per CDR3 protein. This table has about 620,000 distinct CDR3 sequences, around 17% appearing once. From germline, CDR1 is MNHEY and CDR2 SVGEGT. The CDR3 is 15 amino acids. Trimming took off 4 bases at V and 1 base at J, with 11 bases between the two ends. The receptor's source is an adult woman who had mild COVID-19 (a few samples of this study predate the infection). Cell type and time point are not known. Sequencing was performed on PBMCs or a T cell subset sorted from them (not recorded which). J is TRBJ2-4 and V is TRBV6-2 or TRBV6-3, with D perhaps matching TRBD2 (5 bases). CDR3 nucleotides: TGTGCCAGCAGTTCGGACTCGGAGGCCAAAAACATTCAGTACTTC. Translating gives CASSSDSEAKNIQYF.